This paragraph covers one T cell receptor (beta chain) sequence. Its antigen is still unknown. The sample belongs to a study of shared clonotypes between healthy human individuals. Findings of the study overall: Rarefaction showed sorted-subset sequencing was incomplete despite large depth. The expectation was that sequencing depth would affect clonotype sharing among donors.

Investigators divided CD4+ cells into CD45RA+ naive and CD45RA-negative memory subsets. The sorted-subset replicate PCRs were given around 200 ng DNA, which is about 30,000 T cell genomes. TCRdb's copy holds only in-frame clones and misses some; the assay was immunoSEQ multiplex PCR. Seen here are 650,000 to 800,000 clones, roughly 72% observed once, and the top ten hold around 1.7%. The specimen was memory CD4+ T cells sorted from blood. The subset here: CD45RA-negative fraction. The receptor was isolated from a woman aged 25 to 39 in good health.

The CDR3 DNA reads as TGCGCCAGCAGCCTCTCCACTAGAGCCGGGGCCAACGTCCTGACTTTC. It translates to CASSLSTRAGANVLTF. The chain joins TRBV4-1 to TRBJ2-6, with D possibly matching TRBD2 (5 bases). V lost 4 bases, J lost 4 bases, and 14 bases lay in between. CDR3 length: 16 residues. Germline CDR1 MGHRA, CDR2 YSYEKL.